Listed below are T cell receptor beta chains from one sample, sequenced in a study of vaccination and CD4 T cells after COVID-19. Antigens for these TCRs are unknown. TCRdb reanalysed the PCR reads using MiXCR and keeps one entry per CDR3 protein. The repertoire holds some 8,200 distinct CDR3 sequences, roughly two fifths seen once, with 20% in the top ten. The sample comprised CD4+ T cells from blood, cultured in vitro. The receptors here all came from a human donor in good health. Both conserved end residues are part of each CDR3. The order of the fields is V gene, CDR3 length, D gene, CDR3 protein. D genes are given only for firm matches.

TRBV7-6,14,TRBD2,CASSLGGTSTTQYF
TRBV10-3,14,TRBD1,CAISSDRGINGYTF
TRBV7-2,16,TRBD2,CASSPIASGQKPEQYF
TRBV30,17,TRBD1,CAWSVIRVRTGDQPQHF
TRBV7-9,14,.,CASSLERGQETQYF
TRBV12-3/TRBV12-4,14,TRBD1,CASSPGGTDRDAFF
TRBV12-5,13,.,CASLSPPPETQYF
TRBV29-1,15,.,CSVEVSVLDTGELFF
TRBV28,12,.,CASTQGRYEQYF
TRBV27,15,.,CASSLTGGAYTEAFF
TRBV29-1,15,TRBD2,CSALIAGLIQETQYF
TRBV5-8,14,.,CASSLGQPNQPQHF
TRBV19,16,.,CASSIEGGSGNQPQHF
TRBV9,15,.,CASSEQGEGDQPQHF
TRBV7-8,15,.,CASSSDGRGFYEQYF
TRBV7-9,15,TRBD1,CASSSGQGTYNEQFF
TRBV6-5,15,.,CASSYTGGQHYEQYF
TRBV2,12,.,CASSKGGDEAFF
TRBV20-1,11,.,CSASGGYGYTF
TRBV2,18,TRBD2,CASSGPPTAGGRTDTQYF
TRBV10-3,14,.,CAISPADYPYEQYF
TRBV6-1,15,TRBD1,CASSRTGARGEKLFF
TRBV6-5,13,.,CASSYLGNSPLHF
TRBV20-1,13,TRBD2,CSASGRGGNIHYF
TRBV5-4,14,.,CASSFSLGMETQYF
TRBV10-1,16,.,CASSELVGVGTDTQYF
TRBV6-1,14,.,CASRTGANYNEQFF
TRBV20-1,14,.,CSASSSPNTGELFF
TRBV5-1,11,.,CASSLYNEQFF
TRBV4-1,17,.,CASSQSRARALNTEAFF
TRBV20-1,15,TRBD2,CSAIAGASSYNEQFF
TRBV6-5,16,TRBD1,CASSYNRRTGIAEAFF